The 4 T cell receptor beta chains reported below all come from one sample, sequenced in a study of T cells in localized non-small cell lung cancer. The method was immunoSEQ multiplex PCR; TCRdb's version includes in-frame clones alone and lacks a portion of them. The sample holds tens of thousands of clones, around 83% seen once. This sample comprised PBMCs, obtained before any cancer treatment. Source of these receptors: a man aged 40 to 70 with stage II lung adenocarcinoma.

As DNA, the CDR3 is TGCGCCAGCAGCTTTCCGGAACAGCGGCTCACAGATACGCAGTATTTT. Its translation: CASSFPEQRLTDTQYF. J is TRBJ2-3 and V is TRBV5-1; D might be TRBD2 (5 bases). Germline CDR1 is SGHRS and CDR2 is YFSETQ. Trimming removed 2 bases from V and 2 bases from J, with 15 bases in between. This CDR3 has 16 amino acids.

Comment on this clone: Mismatch with germline at one junction end may stem from a read error. The chain combines TRBV7-7 with TRBJ1-6; TRBD1 might be the D (5 bases). The CDR3 is 13 amino acids. Germline V CDR1 and CDR2: SSHAT, FNYEAQ (reference sequence). The CDR3 sequence: CASSSGVGSPLHF. In DNA, the CDR3 is TGTGCTAGCAGCTCGGGGGTAGGGTCACCCCTCCACTTT.

This rearrangement joins TRBV27 to TRBJ1-2, with a tentative D call TRBD1 (6 bases). CDR3 length: 16 residues. V dropped 5 bases and J dropped 1 base, with 17 bases sitting between them. Germline CDR1 MNHEY, CDR2 SMNVEV (reference sequence). As DNA, the CDR3 is TGTGCCAGCAGTCGACAGGTGGGACTGATTAACTATGGCTACACCTTC. As protein: CASSRQVGLINYGYTF.

The chain carries TRBV7-2 and TRBJ2-3; D not certain. CDR1 is SGHTA, CDR2 FQGNSA, per germline. The V and J ends lost 4 bases and 2 bases respectively, with 10 bases between them. This CDR3 region has 14 residues. The CDR3 loop is CASSSPPLTDTQYF. CDR3 in DNA: TGTGCCAGCAGCTCCCCCCCGCTCACAGATACGCAGTATTTT.